The text below deals with one T cell receptor beta chain. Original data processing: Cell counts per sample came from amplifying reference gene primers. Some clones are missing from TCRdb's copy, which holds only in-frame ones; the method was immunoSEQ multiplex PCR. V, J and clone size are taken as reported in that table, and D and trimming were inferred from the DNA itself. Altogether about 200,000 clones are present, just under 90% being singletons, with the ten largest covering around 4.2%. The data stem from a study of blood T cell repertoires in COVID-19. Overall study: Sample material is recorded as cDNA or gDNA derived from T cells, B-cell-depleted T cells, or PBMCs.

Enrollees, about 18 to 95 years old, lived in about two dozen US areas. Cohort assignment relied on participant-reported clinical history. V was pared by 6 bases and J by 0 bases, with 9 bases between. Germline CDR1 MDHEN, CDR2 SYDVKM. The CDR3 is 14 residues long. The chain uses TRBV28 and TRBJ1-5; a weak D match, TRBD1 (6 bases). The TCR sequence derives from a woman aged 30 to 39 with acute COVID-19. The sequencing sample was made of PBMCs or T cells enriched from blood (not recorded which). CDR3 amino acids: CASRPGHSNQPQHF. CDR3 DNA: TGTGCCAGCAGGCCGGGACATAGCAATCAGCCCCAGCATTTT.